Presented here are 3 T cell receptor beta chains from one specimen sequenced in a study of blood T cells in healthy people across ages. A sample-barcoded 5' primer and a J-beta primer mix were used in a second PCR of roughly 7 to 11 cycles. From the 5' RACE reads, TCRdb called clonotypes with MiXCR, one entry per CDR3 protein. The sample shows roughly 1,800,000 distinct CDR3 sequences, less than 50% of them seen only once. Material: blood. These receptors came from a middle-aged woman in good health.

The V call is TRBV7-9, the J call TRBJ2-1; D is possibly TRBD2 (5 bases). There are 17 residues in the CDR3. Germline CDR1 is SEHNR and CDR2 is FQNEAQ (reference sequence). V was pared by 5 bases and J by 1 base, with 18 bases between. CDR3 sequence: CASSLWRWTVSYNEQFF. DNA for the CDR3: TGTGCCAGCAGCCTTTGGAGGTGGACTGTTTCCTACAATGAGCAGTTCTTC.

The rearrangement joins TRBV4-3 to TRBJ2-2, with 7 bases lining up with TRBD1. Per the germline V gene, CDR1 is LGHNA and CDR2 is YSLEER. The CDR3 consists of 15 residues. V was pared by 3 bases and J by 3 bases, with 4 bases of the junction left unmatched. For the CDR3, the DNA is TGCGCCAGCAGCCAGGGAACAGGGGACACCGGGGAGCTGTTTTTT. Translation: CASSQGTGDTGELFF.

The genes are TRBV20-1 and TRBJ2-5, with 8 bases aligning to TRBD2. The CDR3 is 16 amino acids. The germline V gene encodes CDR1 DFQATT and CDR2 SNEGSKA (reference sequence). J lost 4 bases, V lost 2 bases, and 12 bases had no gene match. DNA for the CDR3: TGCAGTGCTAGAATCGTACGGGGGGGCCAGTCAGAGACCCAGTACTTC. Its translation: CSARIVRGGQSETQYF.